These T cell receptor beta chains were read from a single sample in a study of follicular helper T cells after annual influenza vaccination. The data were produced by immunoSEQ multiplex PCR, yet TCRdb's version contains in-frame clones alone and is incomplete. The sample contains about 15,000 clones, about four fifths of which appear only once. Specimen: CXCR5+ CD38- circulating T follicular helper cells from blood, collected 7 days after influenza vaccination. These receptor sequences come from an adult who received the influenza vaccine. The CDR3 runs from the conserved cysteine through the conserved F or W. The D gene is left open where the match is weak. Only some rows state a clone size, as once, few, many or a class for expanded clones.

size,V,D,J,DNA,CDR3
NA,TRBV6-6,NA,TRBJ1-3,TGTGCCAGCAGTTATATGGAGGTTCGGGGAAACACCATATATTTT,CASSYMEVRGNTIYF
NA,TRBV5-6,NA,TRBJ1-2,TGTGCCAGCAGCTTACCTCGCCAGACCGGGTCTGGCTACACCTTC,CASSLPRQTGSGYTF
NA,TRBV7-9,TRBD1,TRBJ1-6,TGTGCCAGCAGCTTAGCGGACAGGACGGAAAATTCACCCCTCCACTTT,CASSLADRTENSPLHF
once,TRBV9,NA,TRBJ2-2,TGTGCCAGCAGCGTAGTCCAGAACACCGGGGAGCTGTTTTTT,CASSVVQNTGELFF
NA,TRBV5-8,NA,TRBJ1-4,TGTGCCAGCAGCTTGCGCGGTCAACTGTTTTTT,CASSLRGQLFF
once,TRBV10-1,NA,TRBJ2-2,TGCGCCAGCAGTGTAGATGGGAGTCAGCCCGAGCTGTTTTTT,CASSVDGSQPELFF
NA,TRBV18,NA,TRBJ1-1,TGTGCCAGCTCACCAGCCACCGGGATGAACACTGAAGCTTTCTTT,CASSPATGMNTEAFF
NA,TRBV7-9,NA,TRBJ1-4,TGTGCCAGCAGCTTATACGGGGCAACTAATGAAAAACTGTTTTTT,CASSLYGATNEKLFF
NA,TRBV7-2,NA,TRBJ1-3,TGTGCCAGCAGCTTACCCGCCGGGGGTGGAGGAAACACCATATATTTT,CASSLPAGGGGNTIYF
NA,TRBV30,NA,TRBJ2-3,TGTGCCTGGAGTGTAGGCGGGAGCACAGATACGCAGTATTTT,CAWSVGGSTDTQYF
NA,TRBV29-1,TRBD1,TRBJ1-1,TGCAGCTCAACAGGGGTACTGAACACTGAAGCTTTCTTT,CSSTGVLNTEAFF